Presented here are 10 T cell receptor beta chains from one specimen sequenced in a study of vaccination and CD4 T cells after COVID-19 (dated by TCRdb to 2022 to 2024). These receptors have no identified antigens. Receptor libraries were prepared by PCR. These reads were obtained on an Illumina iSeq 100. DNA from cultured CD4+ T cells was subjected to TCR sequencing with the Oncomine TCR Beta short-read assay at the Johns Hopkins FTIC core. TCRdb reran the public reads through fastp at Q25 and MiXCR, keeping productive beta chains. One record per CDR3 amino acid sequence lists the most common genes and DNA. The sample contains about 22,000 distinct CDR3 sequences, more than 30% of them found a single time. Approximately 30% of the sample is held by the ten biggest clonotypes. In the paper's terms, the time point label means: late sampling 161 to 241 days after vaccination in a few convalescent patients. This specimen's treatment or condition label, interpreted: roughly 10-day PBMC culture with coronavirus spike peptide pools or control peptides (ViraFEST assay).

Material: CD4+ T cells from blood, cultured in vitro, obtained about 7 months after SARS-CoV-2 vaccination. These receptors were taken from a human donor who had recovered from COVID-19.

The genes are TRBV12-3 or TRBV12-4 and TRBJ1-6; TRBD1 might be the D (5 bases). The CDR3 runs to 14 residues. V was shortened by 6 bases and J by 7 bases, with 13 bases between the two germline ends. CDR3 amino acids: CASRGTQQNSPLHF. In DNA form, the CDR3 reads TGTGCCAGCAGGGGGACTCAGCAGAATTCACCCCTCCACTTT.

The chain couples TRBV28 to TRBJ1-1; maybe TRBD1 (6 bases). Between the trimmed V and J ends, which lost 5 bases and 7 bases, there was a span of 17 bases. Germline V gene sequence: CDR1 MDHEN, CDR2 SYDVKM. The CDR3 covers 14 residues. CDR3 sequence: CASSTPGQSFEAFF. CDR3 nucleotides: TGTGCCAGCAGTACTCCGGGACAAAGTTTTGAAGCTTTCTTT.

V gene TRBV5-8 combines with J gene TRBJ2-5, with TRBD1 matching 7 bases. This CDR3 is 16 amino acids long. Unmatched junction bases numbered 10, after V lost 5 bases and J lost 0 bases. The V gene's germline CDR1 is SGHTS and CDR2 YDEGEE. The chain's CDR3 is CASSVTGTANQETQYF. The CDR3 DNA follows: TGTGCCAGCAGTGTTACTGGGACAGCCAACCAAGAGACCCAGTACTTC.

The gene calls are TRBV19 and TRBJ1-6; D gene unclear. V was shortened by 9 bases and J by 3 bases, with 6 bases between the two germline ends. This CDR3 spans 12 amino acids. Germline loops: CDR1 LNHDA, CDR2 SQIVND (reference sequence). CDR3: CASTGYNSPLHF. CDR3 nucleotides: TGTGCCAGCACGGGCTATAATTCACCCCTCCACTTT. Full variable domain (missing parts from reference TRBV19 and TRBJ1-6): DGGITQSPKYLFRKEGQNVTLSCEQNLNHDAMYWYRQDPGQGLRLIYYSQIVNDFQKGDIAEGYSVSREKKESFPLTVTSAQKNPTAFYLCASTGYNSPLHFGNGTRLTVT.

A few counts support this clonotype. The genes are TRBV7-8 and TRBJ2-3; 7 nucleotides line up with TRBD2. Germline lookup yields CDR1 SGHVS and CDR2 FQNEAQ. The trim removed 5 bases at V and 4 bases at J, leaving 15 bases unmatched. The CDR3 loop spans 17 amino acids. The CDR3 sequence is CASSPRVRAGEADTQYF. For the CDR3, the DNA is TGTGCCAGCAGCCCTCGGGTCCGGGCGGGAGAGGCAGATACGCAGTATTTT.

This rearrangement joins TRBV20-1 to TRBJ2-7, with 9 bases fitting TRBD1. The junction had 14 bases not matched to a gene; V was cut back by 6 bases and J by 8 bases. The CDR3 runs 14 residues. Germline V lookup: CDR1 DFQATT, CDR2 SNEGSKA (reference sequence). The CDR3 DNA reads TGCAGTGCAACGACAGGGGGAACCTACGAAAAGCAGTACTTC. It is translated as CSATTGGTYEKQYF.

The rearrangement links TRBV30 to TRBJ1-2; 7 bases agree with TRBD1. V shed 4 bases and J 8 bases; nucleotides not matched to a gene: 25. This CDR3 is built from 18 residues. Germline V lookup: CDR1 GTSNPN, CDR2 SVGIG (reference sequence). The CDR3 DNA sequence: TGTGCCTGGACCCTTAACCCCTCCAGGACAGGAGCTTTTGGCGGCTACACCTTC. Translation: CAWTLNPSRTGAFGGYTF.

This clonotype has a handful of counts. This chain links TRBV20-1 with TRBJ2-7; perhaps D is TRBD1 or TRBD2 (6 bases each). V lost 3 bases to trimming and J lost 1 base, with 19 bases between them. The CDR3 is 16 amino acids. Per germline, CDR1 DFQATT and CDR2 SNEGSKA (reference sequence). The CDR3 region has the DNA TGCAGTGCTAGTTCAGGGGCGGGGATCCGGTCCTACGAGCAGTACTTC. Translating gives CSASSGAGIRSYEQYF.

The chain employs TRBV5-1 and TRBJ2-7, with D possibly TRBD2 on 5 matching bases. V gave up 0 bases and J gave up 3 bases, with 13 bases separating them. Germline-derived CDR1 and CDR2 are SGHRS and YFSETQ. The CDR3 has 15 residues. For the CDR3, the DNA is TGCGCCAGCAGCTTGGCCACGGGATGGAACTACGAGCAGTACTTC. Its protein product is CASSLATGWNYEQYF.

This clonotype was seen repeatedly, ten times or more. The genes are TRBV20-1 and TRBJ1-2; D possibly corresponds to TRBD1 (5 bases). Germline V gene data show CDR1 as DFQATT and CDR2 as SNEGSKA (reference sequence). The ends were cut back, 1 base at V and 8 bases at J, with 14 bases in the middle. This CDR3 is built from 13 residues. Written as DNA, the CDR3 is TGCAGTGCTAGAGTAGGTCAGGGCGAGGGCTACACCTTC. Translation: CSARVGQGEGYTF.